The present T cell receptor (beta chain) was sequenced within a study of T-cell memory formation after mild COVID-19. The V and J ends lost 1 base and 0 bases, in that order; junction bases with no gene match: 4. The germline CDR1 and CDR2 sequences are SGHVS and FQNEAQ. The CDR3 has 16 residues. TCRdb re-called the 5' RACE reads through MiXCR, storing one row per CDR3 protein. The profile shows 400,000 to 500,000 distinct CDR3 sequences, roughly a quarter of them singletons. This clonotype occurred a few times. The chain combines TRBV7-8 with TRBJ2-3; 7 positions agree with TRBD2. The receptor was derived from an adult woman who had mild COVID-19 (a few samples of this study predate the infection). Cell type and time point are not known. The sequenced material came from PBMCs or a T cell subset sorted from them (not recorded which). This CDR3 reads CASSLVGAGSTDTQYF. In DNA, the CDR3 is TGTGCCAGCAGCTTAGTAGGAGCGGGGAGCACAGATACGCAGTATTTT. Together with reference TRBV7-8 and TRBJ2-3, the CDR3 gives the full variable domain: GAGVSQSPRYKVAKRGQDVALRCDPISGHVSLFWYQQALGQGPEFLTYFQNEAQLDKSGLPSDRFFAERPEGSVSTLKIQRTQQEDSAVYLCASSLVGAGSTDTQYFGPGTRLTVL.